The 24 T cell receptor beta chains in this list originate from one sample, sequenced in a study of T cells in Graves' hyperthyroidism and ophthalmopathy. The source material, RNA transcripts, was used to amplify TCR beta CDR3 regions. Primed by the HTBI set, a first-round RT-PCR was run on the TCR CDR3. TCRdb redid the calling of the multiplex PCR reads with MiXCR, one entry per CDR3 protein. Of fewer than 350,000 distinct CDR3 sequences in the sample, around 20% were seen once. Material: blood. These TCRs come from a woman aged 50 to 65 with Graves' hyperthyroidism.

This clonotype was counted many times. The J gene is TRBJ2-3, the V gene TRBV10-1; D possibly corresponds to TRBD1 (6 bases). The CDR3 is 16 residues long. Trimming removed 4 bases at V and 3 bases at J, with 17 bases between. From germline, CDR1 is WNHNN and CDR2 SYGVQD (reference sequence). The CDR3 nucleotides read TGCGCCAGCAGTGGGGTATCTGGGGGCCTAACAGATACGCAGTATTTT. Its protein is CASSGVSGGLTDTQYF.

The chain recombines TRBV19 with TRBJ2-7, with TRBD1 identical over 8 bases. CDR3 length: 16 residues. Losses at the gene ends were 7 bases for V and 5 bases for J; bases not matched to a gene: 16. Per the germline V gene, CDR1 is LNHDA and CDR2 is SQIVND (reference sequence). Here the CDR3 reads CASTPTGDSDLHEQYF. CDR3 coding DNA: TGTGCCAGTACTCCGACAGGGGATAGTGACCTCCACGAGCAGTACTTC.

This clonotype was recorded at least ten times. The chain employs TRBV27 and TRBJ2-3; the match to TRBD2 covers 11 bases. V was clipped by 7 bases and J by 3 bases; unmatched bases: 21. This CDR3 is built from 20 residues. Germline lookup yields CDR1 MNHEY and CDR2 SMNVEV (reference sequence). The CDR3 loop reads CASTPRVLNQLAGATDTQYF. The CDR3 nucleotides read TGTGCCAGCACCCCAAGGGTTTTAAACCAACTAGCGGGAGCAACAGATACGCAGTATTTT.

This chain connects TRBV20-1 to TRBJ2-1; the match to TRBD2 covers 11 bases. CDR1 is DFQATT and CDR2 is SNEGSKA in the germline V gene (reference sequence). V dropped 4 bases and J dropped 2; count of bases not matched to a gene: 1. The CDR3 totals 14 residues. CDR3 DNA: TGCAGTGCTAAGGGACTAGCGGCCTACAATGAGCAGTTCTTC. Encoded protein: CSAKGLAAYNEQFF.

This clonotype has only a few counts. The chain carries TRBV5-6 and TRBJ2-1, with D maybe TRBD1 (6 bases). This CDR3 region has 16 residues. V lost 3 bases to trimming and J lost 0 bases, with 13 bases between them. CDR1 is SGHDT and CDR2 is YYEEEE in the germline V gene. CDR3 nucleotide sequence: TGTGCCAGCAGCTCCAGCAAAGGGGGCTCCTACAATGAGCAGTTCTTC. It encodes CASSSSKGGSYNEQFF.

V gene TRBV28 combines with J gene TRBJ2-1, with a tentative D call TRBD1 (6 bases). CDR1 and CDR2 from the germline V gene are MDHEN and SYDVKM. The V and J ends lost 10 bases and 5 bases respectively, with 15 bases between them. CDR3 size: 13 residues. In nucleotides, the CDR3 is TGTGCCACCGAAGTGGGGGCGGACAATGAGCAGTTCTTC. The encoded protein is CATEVGADNEQFF.

This clonotype came up many times. The genes are TRBV18 and TRBJ2-7, with D maybe TRBD1 (6 bases). Germline CDR1 is KGHSH and CDR2 is LQKENI. V lost 6 bases, J lost 3 bases, and 18 bases lay in between. This CDR3 spans 15 amino acids. The CDR3, as DNA: TGTGCCAGCTCGGAAGTACAGGGCAGCGGCTACGAGCAGTACTTC. It translates to CASSEVQGSGYEQYF.

Only a few counts were recorded for this clonotype. At one end the junction does not follow the germline gene, possibly because of a read error. The CDR3 DNA reads TGCGCCAGCGGGTCAGGGGGAGTCACCAGGGAGCTGTTTTTT. Amino acid sequence: CASGSGGVTRELFF. This chain joins TRBV5-1 and TRBJ2-2; 7 bases map to TRBD1. The CDR3 contains 14 residues. Per germline, CDR1 SGHRS and CDR2 YFSETQ.

In this sample, this clonotype turned up many times. The gene calls are TRBV28 and TRBJ2-7, with D hard to call. The CDR3 length is 13 residues. Trimming removed 1 base from V and 2 bases from J, with 6 bases in between. The germline V gene has CDR1 MDHEN and CDR2 SYDVKM. CDR3 nucleotides: TGTGCCAGCAGTTTATCAATAACCTACGAGCAGTACTTC. This codes for CASSLSITYEQYF.

J is TRBJ1-1 and V is TRBV12-3 or TRBV12-4; D is undetermined. Trimming cost V 2 bases and J 2 bases, with 12 bases left between them. The CDR3 loop spans 15 amino acids. CDR3 region: CASSLYGVGNTEAFF. For the CDR3, the DNA is TGTGCCAGCAGTTTATACGGGGTGGGAAACACTGAAGCTTTCTTT.

The chain uses TRBV9 and TRBJ2-1; no clear D. The CDR3 covers 14 residues. Germline V gives CDR1 SGDLS, CDR2 YYNGEE. Trimming removed 4 bases at V and 7 bases at J, with 15 bases between. The CDR3 reads CASSLARSPNEQFF. In nucleotides, the CDR3 is TGTGCCAGCAGCTTAGCCAGAAGTCCGAATGAGCAGTTCTTC.

At least ten counts were recorded for this clonotype. The junction departs from the called germline gene at one end, perhaps through a read error. The chain is built from TRBV5-1 and TRBJ2-3; unclear D gene. The CDR3 sequence is 11 residues long. Germline V gives CDR1 SGHRS, CDR2 YFSETQ. In DNA, the CDR3 is TGTGCCAGCAGCTTAGAAGATACGCAGTATTTT. Protein: CASSLEDTQYF.

With regard to this clonotype: One junction end disagrees with the germline gene, perhaps due to a read error. The gene calls are TRBV5-1 and TRBJ1-2; the match to TRBD1 covers 10 bases. Germline CDR1 and CDR2: SGHRS and YFSETQ. The CDR3 consists of 15 residues. CDR3 sequence: CASSFGDRGNYGYTF. The CDR3 DNA is TGTGCCAGCAGCTTCGGGGACAGGGGCAACTATGGCTACACCTTC.

This clonotype has a count of ten or more. The chain is built from TRBV7-9 and TRBJ1-3; D remains unclear. This CDR3 is built from 12 residues. The germline CDR1 and CDR2 sequences are SEHNR and FQNEAQ (reference sequence). The V end lost 5 bases, the J end lost 3 bases, and 5 bases lay between the germline ends. CDR3 sequence: CASSRFGNTIYF. As DNA, the CDR3 is TGTGCCAGCAGCCGCTTTGGAAACACCATATATTTT.

This clonotype was counted between two and nine times. The chain employs TRBV5-6 and TRBJ1-1, with D tentatively TRBD1 (6 bases). Germline lookup yields CDR1 SGHDT and CDR2 YYEEEE. The CDR3 is 16 residues long. Trimming stripped 4 bases from V and 0 bases from J, with 16 bases between. CDR3 amino acids: CASSGGGANMNTEAFF. The DNA for the CDR3 is TGTGCCAGCAGCGGGGGGGGGGCCAACATGAACACTGAAGCTTTCTTT.

This clonotype was recorded many times. A read error may be the cause here, since a much bigger clone is one base away. This chain links TRBV20-1 with TRBJ2-3; 10 nucleotides line up with TRBD2. V lost 5 bases, J lost 0 bases, and 5 bases stayed unmatched. Per germline, CDR1 DFQATT and CDR2 SNEGSKA (reference sequence). This CDR3 has 15 amino acids. CDR3 sequence reads: CSAGASGGSTDTQYF. The CDR3 DNA reads TGCAGTGCTGGGGCTAGCGGGGGTAGCACAGATACGCAGTATTTT.

In this sample, this clonotype turned up a few times. The J gene is TRBJ1-4, the V gene TRBV4-2, with no clear D. The ends were cut back, 0 bases at V and 5 bases at J, with 13 bases in the middle. CDR1 is LGHNA, CDR2 YNFKEQ, per germline. The CDR3 has 16 amino acids. The DNA for the CDR3 is TGTGCCAGCAGCCAAGATGGCGGCAGCTCCAATGAAAAACTGTTTTTT. Amino acid sequence: CASSQDGGSSNEKLFF.

In this sample, this clonotype turned up many times. The chain combines TRBV6-2 or TRBV6-3 with TRBJ2-1, with 9 bases identical to TRBD1. CDR1 MNHEY and CDR2 SVGEGT come from the germline V gene. With 6 bases clipped from V and 7 bases from J, the junction kept 7 bases outside the gene matches. The CDR3 is 14 amino acids. The CDR3 region is CASRGTGLKNEQFF. CDR3 DNA: TGTGCCAGCAGAGGGACAGGGTTGAAGAATGAGCAGTTCTTC.

In this sample, this clonotype turned up many times. This chain connects TRBV28 to TRBJ1-4; tentatively, D is TRBD1 (6 bases). This CDR3 spans 15 amino acids. Germline loops: CDR1 MDHEN, CDR2 SYDVKM. Trimming removed 1 base from V and 8 bases from J, with 14 bases in between. CDR3 nucleotide sequence: TGTGCCAGCAGTTTATTGGGCAGGGGCGGAGAAAAACTGTTTTTT. It translates to CASSLLGRGGEKLFF.

This clonotype appeared many times. The chain couples TRBV30 to TRBJ2-2, with a tentative D call TRBD2 (6 bases). Trimming stripped 5 bases from V and 7 bases from J, with 14 bases between. Germline assignment: CDR1 GTSNPN and CDR2 SVGIG (reference sequence). The CDR3 runs to 13 residues. CDR3 region: CAWDNMGGGELFF. The DNA of the CDR3 is TGTGCCTGGGACAACATGGGGGGCGGGGAGCTGTTTTTT.

The sample holds a few counts of this clonotype. The chain joins TRBV5-1 to TRBJ1-3, with TRBD1 matching over 9 bases. Germline values: CDR1 SGHRS, CDR2 YFSETQ. J lost 2 bases, V lost 4 bases, and 7 bases had no gene match. The CDR3 length is 16 residues. CDR3: CASSLGTGMTGNTIYF. The CDR3 DNA sequence: TGCGCCAGCAGCCTCGGGACAGGGATGACTGGAAACACCATATATTTT.

This clonotype was counted a few times. This rearrangement joins TRBV4-2 to TRBJ1-1; possible D gene TRBD1, 6 bases. Germline assignment: CDR1 LGHNA and CDR2 YNFKEQ. The CDR3 has 14 amino acids. Trimming pared 4 bases from V and 0 bases from J, leaving 9 bases between. CDR3 region: CASSPDSLNTEAFF. Written as DNA, the CDR3 is TGTGCCAGCAGCCCGGACAGTCTGAACACTGAAGCTTTCTTT.

This clonotype was recorded many times. The V and J genes are TRBV12-3 or TRBV12-4 and TRBJ2-2, with D perhaps being TRBD1 or TRBD2 (5 bases each). V lost 5 bases, J lost 7 bases, and 17 bases lay in between. The CDR3 sequence is 15 residues long. DNA for the CDR3: TGTGCCAGCAGTCCCGGGACCCTCCCCGGCGGGGAGCTGTTTTTT. Translated, it gives CASSPGTLPGGELFF.

The chain recombines TRBV7-6 with TRBJ2-1; 13 positions match TRBD2. Losses at the gene ends were 5 bases for V and 8 bases for J; bases not matched to a gene: 3. The CDR3 contains 14 residues. Per germline, CDR1 SGHVS and CDR2 FNYEAQ. DNA of the CDR3: TGTGCCAGCAGCAAGGGACTAGCGGGACATGAGCAGTTCTTC. This codes for CASSKGLAGHEQFF.